Sequencing of this T cell receptor (beta chain) was carried out in a study of shared clonotypes between healthy human individuals (TCRdb year 2020). For the study in its entirety: The cohort included three men and a couple of women between 18 and 49 years of age. Per donor, three plates each were used for CD4 naive and CD4 memory, two for CD8 naive, and one for CD8 memory. The study deeply sequenced blood TCR repertoires of about 5 healthy adults to estimate repertoire size and the extent of clonotype sharing between individuals. To increase sequencing depth and limit assay-specific biases, TCR repertoire library preparation and sequencing were carried out by different laboratories using diverse techniques. Per donor, leukapheresis produced somewhere between about 0.85 and 9.5 billion PBMCs.

CDR1 is given as SGDLS and CDR2 as YYNGEE, both from the germline V gene. The CDR3 starts with the cysteine, ends with the phenylalanine, and has 15 residues. Kept here is only the CDR3 DNA, which spans 45 bases and is read in frame from base 1. Trimming takes 0 bases from V and 5 bases from J, and the germline ends sit 14 bases apart. General study outcomes and caveats: Even with the large sequencing depth, rarefaction of the sorted-subset datasets indicated that sequencing was incomplete. Sampling was restricted to blood, and TCR repertoires in tissue are likely to differ from TCR repertoires in blood. The genetic and exposure-history diversity represented was limited by the small number of donors. Larger estimated clonotype richness was generally found for naive subsets than for memory subsets. Based on pairwise subsampling, the degree of clonotype sharing among donors was expected to be affected by sequencing depth. Across a handful of donors, approximately 5% of naive CD4, approximately 3.6% of naive CD8, 2% to 2.5% of memory CD4, and approximately 0.4% of memory CD8 clonotypes were shared. Higher generation probabilities were observed for clonotypes shared by all four sorted-subset donors than for non-shared clonotypes.

In regard to this clone: Its antigen is unknown. It has no much larger one-base neighbor in the sample; base qualities were not kept.

Using the deep immunoSEQ assay, multiplex PCR amplified TCR CDR3 regions from genomic DNA. Extracted genomic DNA from each cell subset was spread evenly across all wells of several immunoSEQ 96-well plates, with each plate serving as a replicate. For sorted subsets, approximately 200 ng of genomic DNA, equivalent to 25,000 to 35,000 T cell genomes, went into each replicate PCR. Purified libraries were quantified with a Qubit 3.0 fluorometer, sized on a Bioanalyzer 2100, and re-quantified with the KAPA Library Quantification kit. Every immunoSEQ 96-well plate was sequenced on a dedicated single-read 150-cycle Illumina NextSeq 550 flow cell. The paper's data handling went like this. Because the immunoSEQ output included only junctional sequences and no quality scores, the filtering could not be the same as the filtering used for full-length reads. To assign V/J genes and CDR3, sequences were annotated against IMGT germline references using PyIR, a Python wrapper for IgBLAST v1.9. Reads were filtered out if the reads had weak V/J assignments (E-value above 1e-6), no CDR3, stop codons, out-of-frame junctions, or ambiguous translated residues. A V3J clonotype was defined by an identical inferred V gene, J gene, and CDR3 amino acid sequence. To compute the percentage overlap between repertoires, the number of shared unique clonotypes was divided by the size of the smaller repertoire. Repertoire richness was assessed with RTK rarefaction, the Chao1 estimator, and Recon v2.1 estimates of unobserved clonotypes. For all TCRbeta clonotypes obtained by the gDNA method from a few donors, generation probabilities were computed with OLGA. TCRdb obtained this table from immuneACCESS and retained in-frame rearrangements with V and J assigned. These tables miss some clones; where compared with another copy, unresolved V genes account for less than half of the shortfall, and the remainder is unexplained. That table furnishes V, J and clone size, whereas the DNA furnished D and trimming. This sample holds about 2.4 million clones; approximately 93% were observed only once. Around 0.37% of the sample comes from the top ten.

The donors were healthy, HIV-negative adults with no recently reported acute infections or vaccinations. Every donor was a Caucasian adult residing in Nashville, Tennessee, USA. Magnetic negative selection was used to enrich CD4+ T cells, after which naive cells were positively selected on CD45RA and the negative fraction became the memory subset. After blood collection by leukapheresis, PBMCs were isolated using Ficoll-Histopaque density gradient centrifugation and then cryopreserved in the vapor phase of liquid nitrogen. Purity and quantity of every magnetically sorted T cell population were checked by analytical flow cytometry. Each sorted fraction had its genomic DNA isolated and then quantified by UV absorbance on a Nanodrop 2000c.

Sequenced sample: naive CD4+ T cells from PBMCs. Interpreted using the paper, the cell subset or site label stands for: CD45RA+ positively selected. Here the chain combines TRBV9 and TRBJ2-5, with TRBD1 tentatively as D gene (5 bases match). The clonotype originates from a man younger than 35 in good health. Some clones in this sample may be carry-over from other donors' samples. This receptor has the CDR3 CASSVAPQGGETQYF. DNA sequence: TGTGCCAGCAGCGTAGCTCCCCAGGGTGGGGAGACCCAGTACTTC.